These 19 T cell receptor beta chains share one sample of origin, sequenced in a study of T cell changes during pregnancy in multiple sclerosis. TCRdb's table, derived via immunoSEQ multiplex PCR, lists solely in-frame clones and lacks some. The table has fewer than 90,000 clones, approximately 95% seen once. Sequenced material: peripheral blood, taken after pregnancy. The receptors originated from a female donor in good health, enrolled as a control in a pregnancy study.

CDR3: CASSLDPTTATYEQYF. The CDR3 DNA sequence: TGTGCCAGCAGCTTGGATCCGACTACAGCCACCTACGAGCAGTACTTC. The chain uses TRBV7-2 and TRBJ2-7, with a tentative D call TRBD2 (5 bases). The V end was cut by 3 bases, the J end by 2 bases, with 17 bases between. In germline, CDR1 is SGHTA, CDR2 FQGNSA. This CDR3 region has 16 residues.

The V gene is TRBV28, the J gene TRBJ1-2; weak D call: TRBD1 (6 bases). Germline-derived CDR1 and CDR2 are MDHEN and SYDVKM. This CDR3 contains 14 residues. Trimming pared 2 bases from V and 8 bases from J, leaving 15 bases between. The CDR3 DNA reads TGTGCCAGCAGTTTACGAACAGGGCATGGAGGCTACACCTTC. Its translation is CASSLRTGHGGYTF.

V gene TRBV19 combines with J gene TRBJ2-1; tentative D call: TRBD1 (5 bases). This CDR3 is built from 15 residues. Germline loops: CDR1 LNHDA, CDR2 SQIVND (reference sequence). The V and J ends lost 4 bases and 6 bases respectively, with 16 bases between them. CDR3 sequence reads: CASSTPGKLLNEQFF. The CDR3, as DNA: TGTGCCAGTAGTACCCCAGGGAAACTTCTCAATGAGCAGTTCTTC.

The chain combines TRBV6-5 with TRBJ2-1, with D uncertain. The V end was cut by 2 bases, the J end by 10 bases, with 9 bases between. Germline-derived CDR1 and CDR2 are MNHEY and SVGAGI. The CDR3 has 12 amino acids. The CDR3 DNA sequence: TGTGCCAGCAGTTACCTTGCCGGGGAGCAGTTCTTC. Amino acid sequence: CASSYLAGEQFF.

This clone was seen more than once but under ten times. The chain combines TRBV27 with TRBJ1-1, with 7 nucleotides matching TRBD1. V shed 6 bases, J shed 0 bases, and the junction held 7 bases outside the gene matches. The CDR3 is made up of 15 amino acids. Germline CDR1 MNHEY, CDR2 SMNVEV (reference sequence). The CDR3 spells CASRRQGHMNTEAFF. CDR3 nucleotide sequence: TGTGCCAGCAGAAGACAGGGTCACATGAACACTGAAGCTTTCTTT.

This rearrangement joins TRBV10-3 to TRBJ2-7; D gene unclear. The V gene lost 3 bases and the J gene lost 4 bases, with 10 bases spanning the gap. Germline CDR1 and CDR2: ENHRY and SYGVKD. CDR3 size: 13 residues. The CDR3 DNA reads as TGTGCCATCAGTGATCTAGGAGTATACGAGCAGTACTTC. Its translation is CAISDLGVYEQYF.

The sample holds a few counts of this clone. This chain links TRBV7-2 with TRBJ1-5; D unclear. V lost 4 bases to trimming and J lost 2 bases, with 15 bases between them. The CDR3 runs to 16 residues. Germline V CDR1 and CDR2: SGHTA, FQGNSA. Here the CDR3 reads CASSSQPFSGNQPQHF. The CDR3 DNA reads as TGTGCCAGCAGCTCCCAACCCTTTTCGGGCAATCAGCCCCAGCATTTT.

V and J are TRBV5-1 and TRBJ2-7, with a weak D call TRBD1 (6 bases). The V end lost 4 bases, the J end lost 3 bases, and 17 bases lay between the germline ends. The germline CDR1 and CDR2 sequences are SGHRS and YFSETQ. This CDR3 contains 15 residues. The CDR3 protein is CASSPATGRNYEQYF. The CDR3 nucleotides are TGCGCCAGCAGCCCTGCGACAGGCCGGAACTACGAGCAGTACTTC.

The chain links TRBV2 to TRBJ2-7; the D gene is possibly TRBD1 (6 bases). V was shortened by 4 bases and J by 1 base, with 8 bases between the two germline ends. Germline CDR1 is SNHLY and CDR2 is FYNNEI. This CDR3 is built from 13 residues. The CDR3 reads CASSGQASYEQYF. CDR3 nucleotides: TGTGCCAGCAGTGGACAGGCTTCCTACGAGCAGTACTTC. The variable domain in full, with the rest retrieved from reference TRBV2 and TRBJ2-7, is EPEVTQTPSHQVTQMGQEVILRCVPISNHLYFYWYRQILGQKVEFLVSFYNNEISEKSEIFDDQFSVERPDGSNFTLKIRSTKLEDSAMYFCASSGQASYEQYFGPGTRLTVT.

The V and J genes are TRBV6-5 and TRBJ2-7; tentative D call: TRBD1 (6 bases). The V end lost 6 bases, the J end lost 0 bases, and 15 bases lay between the germline ends. This CDR3 is built from 15 residues. The germline V gene has CDR1 MNHEY and CDR2 SVGAGI. The CDR3 coding sequence is TGTGCCAGCAGGCAAGGGGGAGACCGCTCCTACGAGCAGTACTTC. Residues: CASRQGGDRSYEQYF.

This clone was observed once. This rearrangement joins TRBV28 to TRBJ2-7; unclear D gene. In germline, CDR1 is MDHEN, CDR2 SYDVKM. The length of the CDR3 is 12 residues. The V end was cut by 4 bases, the J end by 3 bases, with 7 bases between. CDR3: CASSSVFYEQYF. The CDR3 DNA reads TGTGCCAGCAGTTCGGTATTCTACGAGCAGTACTTC.

A single count supports this clone. The chain couples TRBV2 to TRBJ2-2; D gene unclear. Germline lookup yields CDR1 SNHLY and CDR2 FYNNEI. The CDR3 is 12 residues long. V gave up 2 bases and J gave up 13 bases, with 11 bases separating them. The CDR3 sequence is CASSEPLAGLFF. DNA for the CDR3: TGTGCCAGCAGTGAACCCCTCGCCGGGCTGTTTTTT. Complete variable domain (other parts from reference TRBV2 and TRBJ2-2): EPEVTQTPSHQVTQMGQEVILRCVPISNHLYFYWYRQILGQKVEFLVSFYNNEISEKSEIFDDQFSVERPDGSNFTLKIRSTKLEDSAMYFCASSEPLAGLFFGEGSRLTVL.

This chain connects TRBV5-6 to TRBJ2-1; a possible D gene is TRBD1 (6 bases). Trimming left V 4 bases short and J 8 bases short, with 10 bases between. In germline, CDR1 is SGHDT, CDR2 YYEEEE. The CDR3 consists of 12 residues. The CDR3 DNA follows: TGTGCCAGCAGCGAACAGGGCTATGAGCAGTTCTTC. This translates into CASSEQGYEQFF. Full variable domain (outside the CDR3, taken from reference TRBV5-6 and TRBJ2-1): DAGVTQSPTHLIKTRGQQVTLRCSPKSGHDTVSWYQQALGQGPQFIFQYYEEEERQRGNFPDRFSGHQFPNYSSELNVNALLLGDSALYLCASSEQGYEQFFGPGTRLTVL.

The chain couples TRBV5-6 to TRBJ2-3; no clear D gene. Trimming removed 0 bases from V and 2 bases from J, with 7 bases in between. Germline CDR1 is SGHDT and CDR2 is YYEEEE. This CDR3 spans 14 amino acids. The CDR3 is CASSLVLYTDTQYF. CDR3 coding DNA: TGTGCCAGCAGCTTGGTGCTATACACAGATACGCAGTATTTT. The variable domain in full, with the rest retrieved from reference TRBV5-6 and TRBJ2-3, is DAGVTQSPTHLIKTRGQQVTLRCSPKSGHDTVSWYQQALGQGPQFIFQYYEEEERQRGNFPDRFSGHQFPNYSSELNVNALLLGDSALYLCASSLVLYTDTQYFGPGTRLTVL.

This clone was counted a single time. The V gene is TRBV21-1, the J gene TRBJ2-5; no check of the table's D call, TRBD1, against the DNA was made. TRBV21-1 is reported as a pseudogene. This CDR3 region has 17 residues. CDR3: CASSKTSPGQGKETQYF. The CDR3 coding sequence is TGTGCCAGCAGCAAAACATCCCCGGGACAGGGAAAGGAGACCCAGTACTTC.

The chain carries TRBV7-2 and TRBJ2-7; TRBD2 matches 8 bases. V lost 5 bases and J lost 0; bases outside the gene matches: 6. Germline V CDR1 and CDR2: SGHTA, FQGNSA. This CDR3 has 15 amino acids. In nucleotides, the CDR3 is TGTGCCAGCAGCAAGTGGAGCGGGAGCTCCTACGAGCAGTACTTC. Amino acid sequence: CASSKWSGSSYEQYF.

The chain carries TRBV6-1 and TRBJ1-2, with 9 bases identical to TRBD1. V was clipped by 6 bases and J by 3 bases; unmatched bases: 5. CDR3 length: 14 residues. The V gene's germline CDR1 is MNHNS and CDR2 SASEGT. As DNA, the CDR3 is TGTGCCAGCAGAAGACAGGGGGGGGACTATGGCTACACCTTC. Its protein is CASRRQGGDYGYTF.

V usage is TRBV2 and J usage is TRBJ1-1; D remains ambiguous. Per the germline V gene, CDR1 is SNHLY and CDR2 is FYNNEI. CDR3 length: 13 amino acids. With 4 bases removed from V and 6 bases from J, the gap between germline ends came to 12 bases. CDR3 nucleotides: TGTGCCAGCAGTGCCGGTCCTAACGCTGAAGCTTTCTTT. Amino acids: CASSAGPNAEAFF. Full variable domain (remainder filled in from reference TRBV2 and TRBJ1-1): EPEVTQTPSHQVTQMGQEVILRCVPISNHLYFYWYRQILGQKVEFLVSFYNNEISEKSEIFDDQFSVERPDGSNFTLKIRSTKLEDSAMYFCASSAGPNAEAFFGQGTRLTVV.

This chain connects TRBV27 to TRBJ1-1, with a tentative D call TRBD1 (5 bases). Trimming took 6 bases from V and 0 from J, leaving 17 bases between them. Per germline, CDR1 MNHEY and CDR2 SMNVEV (reference sequence). The CDR3 runs 16 residues. In DNA form, the CDR3 reads TGTGCCAGCAGAGGGGTTTCCTTAAGCTTGAACACTGAAGCTTTCTTT. Translating it yields CASRGVSLSLNTEAFF.